This T cell receptor beta chain was profiled in a study of beta chain features in type 1 diabetes listed by TCRdb under 2018. Looking at the study overall: No differences in mean age, gender distribution, total cell number or subset yield were found between patients and healthy donors. Across all samples, some 110,000,000 sorted cells were examined, and cell number per subset correlated strongly with RNA yield. In the study, recently diagnosed type 1 diabetes patients and matched healthy donors were compared on the TCRB repertoires of their sorted circulating CD4+ T cell subsets. Regulatory and stem cell-like memory subsets were obtained from only 8 patients and roughly eight healthy donors, while naive and central memory subsets were obtained from all 30 or so donors. What the authors observed across the whole study: Because cDNA was sequenced instead of genomic DNA, activated cells with high expression could be over-represented, although the groups did not differ in activation or CD3 levels. Naive, central memory and regulatory TCRB repertoires appeared to be more similar among patients than among healthy donors. Fewer insertions and more nucleotide deletions at VDJ recombination sites were observed in patients with type 1 diabetes, implying thymic rearrangement abnormalities. In all four CD4+ subsets, TCRB CDR3 length was moderately but significantly shorter in type 1 diabetes patients. HLA sub-analyses involved small numbers of individuals, so any influence of HLA type on TCRB rearrangement remained unresolved. PCR might favor shorter templates, but patient and control samples were amplified and corrected together, so any skew would affect both groups equally.

The entire amount of isolated RNA was reverse transcribed using the High Capacity cDNA Reverse Transcription Kit, so the sequenced TCRB transcripts were expressed ones. Deep immunoSEQ sequencing was applied to naive, central memory and regulatory T cell samples, giving an average of about 3.8 million total reads per sample. After sorted cells were lysed in RLT buffer, RNA was extracted with DNase-treated RNeasy Micro or Mini kits, with the choice depending on cell number. Each cell subset was processed separately to prevent cross-contamination, with patient and healthy donor samples processed together. Using the immunoSEQ multiplex PCR, TCRB sequences were amplified from cDNA into 87-bp fragments spanning the CDR3 region. The amplicons were sequenced using the Illumina HiSeq platform. The study's own analysis went as follows. Synthetic template baselines were used to correct PCR bias computationally, reads within Hamming distance 2 were collapsed, and singletons that could not be merged were discarded. By aligning reads against IMGT, V, D and J genes, CDR3 length, and insertions or deletions at six rearrangement sites were assigned. Within each subset, clonotype counts were normalized to sorted cell number, after which true diversity and Gini coefficients were computed with the tcR R package. Repertoire sharing was quantified using the overlap coefficient calculated on TCRB nucleotide sequences. As a proxy for the pre-selection repertoire, out-of-frame TCRB sequences from naive cells were analyzed. The immuneACCESS repertoire file appears here via TCRdb, limited to in-frame rearrangements. These files lack a portion of the clones; in checked studies, under half of the deficit traces to unresolved V genes, and the cause of the others is not known. The V and J calls and clone size come from that table; D and trimming were worked out from the DNA. The sample contains 900,000 or so clones, roughly 15% of them found a single time. 0.02% to 0.025% of the sample comes from the top ten.

The germline V gene provides CDR1 KGHSH and CDR2 LQKENI. V and J lose 0 bases and 4 bases, and a span of 13 bases separates them. Its CDR3 holds 15 amino acids, cysteine through phenylalanine. Of the read, only the CDR3 DNA is kept; its 45 bases are in frame from base 1. This clone was picked up a small number of times. What this receptor recognizes is not known. No base quality information exists; no much larger clone differs at one position. Each donor gave one peripheral blood draw, approximately 0.11 L on average, collected into heparinised tubes. Using a panel that included CD45RO, CCR7, CD25, CD127, CD95 and CD27, naive, central memory, regulatory and stem cell-like memory CD4+ T cells were sorted on a BD FACSAria II. Every sorted population had a purity above 95%. PBMCs were isolated immediately by Lymphoprep density gradient centrifugation and stained directly without culture. So that batch effects would be minimized, each experiment stained and sorted samples in pairs, pairing one healthy donor with one patient.

The clonotype was recovered from a woman between 18 and 30 years old in good health. Source material: naive CD4+ T cells from blood. According to the study, the label for this sample's cell subset or site signals: true naive CD4+ T cells. The chain joins TRBV18 to TRBJ2-7, with the D segment identity uncertain. The CDR3 reads as follows: CASSPPSRHAYEQYF. At the DNA level, the sequence is TGTGCCAGCTCACCACCGTCGCGACATGCTTACGAGCAGTACTTC.